This TCR beta chain emerged from a study of tumor-infiltrating lymphocytes in primary liver carcinoma. Scientists recovered RNA and DNA together from about 20-30 mg of unsorted bulk tissue. Starting material of 500 to 600 ng total RNA yielded TCR beta cDNA via a constant-region primer. ARM-PCR was slightly modified, and three nested multiplex PCR rounds with it gave rise to the TCR beta libraries. Primers for the first two PCR rounds were TRBV1-TRBV30 forward primers and a C-beta reverse primer (about 9 cycles per round). Each CDR3 protein is one row after TCRdb ran MiXCR on the multiplex PCR reads. The table lists around 70,000 distinct CDR3 sequences, roughly 69% of them singletons. The V end lost 6 bases, the J end lost 9 bases, and 6 bases lay between the germline ends. Germline V gene sequence: CDR1 DFQATT, CDR2 SNEGSKA (reference sequence). The CDR3 is 9 residues long.

Material: liver tumor tissue from sampling region 4. Subset here: tumor region T4, right-lateral pole. V is TRBV20-1 and J is TRBJ2-1; D remains ambiguous. This receptor was identified in a man between 40 and 49 years old with primary liver carcinoma and hepatitis B virus infection. CDR3 in amino acids: CSACPEQFF. CDR3 in DNA: TGCAGTGCATGCCCTGAGCAGTTCTTC.